This T cell receptor (beta chain) came from a study of cytomegalovirus exposure and HLA in healthy donors. Study at large: HLA-typed donors were the source of 90 million or so unique TCRs, which an early data release held. The study's findings and limits: A later analysis linked a missense DCLRE1C variant to TCR beta V- and J-gene trimming. Investigators reported about 160 TCR beta chains as tied to cytomegalovirus. Accurate predictions that matched the HLA-A and HLA-B alleles of most subjects were reportedly made from TCR beta sequences.

The germline CDR1 and CDR2 sequences are MDHEN and SYDVKM. The V segment lost 3 bases and the J segment 3 bases; nucleotides outside the gene matches: 5. The CDR3 is 15 amino acids. As regards this clone: Antigen specificity is unknown.

PCR primers comprised 60 Vbeta and 13 Jbeta primers. Sequenced by immunoSEQ multiplex PCR; TCRdb stores in-frame clones only, minus some. The sample includes hundreds of thousands of clones, approximately 84% of them seen just once. The chain joins TRBV28 to TRBJ2-7; 10 bases line up with TRBD1. The receptor comes from a woman aged 40 to 50 in good health and CMV-seronegative. The sample comprised PBMCs. The CDR3 DNA follows: TGTGCCAGCAGTTTTTCCGGGACAGGGGTCTACGAGCAGTACTTC. This translates into CASSFSGTGVYEQYF.